This note documents a single T cell receptor beta chain sequence. Sequencing involved patients with CD8+CD57+ cell expansion previously shown by flow cytometry. This specimen comes from a study of CD8+CD57+ T cells in acquired aplastic anemia. As for the study in general: Sorted CD4+ and CD8+ cell DNA averaged roughly 3.2 ug.

Germline CDR1 and CDR2: LGHNT and FRNRAP. After removal of 6 bases from V and 6 bases from J, the junction contained 4 bases not matched to a gene. The CDR3 runs 13 residues. Genomic DNA was employed as the template in profiling TCR beta VDJ and CDR3. TCRdb recomputed calls from the reads with MiXCR, one row per CDR3 protein. The sample records some 170,000 distinct CDR3 sequences, roughly 48% being singletons. The chain links TRBV12-5 to TRBJ1-2, with TRBD1 matching 10 bases. Sequencing was done on a sample of sorted CD4+, CD8+, or CD8+CD57+ T cells (not recorded which) from PBMCs. This sequence was found in a human donor with aplastic anemia. This chain's CDR3 is CASGAGQGHGYTF. In DNA form, the CDR3 reads TGTGCTAGTGGCGCGGGACAGGGGCATGGCTACACCTTC.